The 22 T cell receptor beta chains reported below all come from one sample, sequenced in a study of blood T cell repertoires in COVID-19. Generated by immunoSEQ multiplex PCR, the TCRdb table keeps only in-frame clones and is missing some. Of 57,000 or so clones listed, 60% to 85% were seen once; the top ten hold around 21%. The sample comprised peripheral blood. All receptors derive from a man aged 45-65 years with active or convalescent COVID-19.

The chain combines TRBV5-4 with TRBJ1-1; 9 bases map to TRBD1. This CDR3 has 16 residues. V dropped 4 bases and J dropped 1; count of bases not matched to a gene: 8. Germline values: CDR1 SGHNT, CDR2 YYREEE (reference sequence). CDR3 sequence reads: CASSLPQGAGNTEAFF. Here the CDR3 DNA reads TGTGCCAGCAGCCTGCCACAGGGGGCGGGGAACACTGAAGCTTTCTTT.

The chain has TRBV9 and TRBJ2-5; 11 bases are a match to TRBD2. V gave up 0 bases and J gave up 4 bases; unmatched junction bases: 8. This CDR3 comprises 17 residues. Germline lookup yields CDR1 SGDLS and CDR2 YYNGEE. The CDR3 loop is CASSVGVAGGPAETQYF. In DNA form, the CDR3 reads TGTGCCAGCAGCGTAGGAGTAGCGGGGGGGCCAGCAGAGACCCAGTACTTC.

V is TRBV21-1 and J is TRBJ2-7; TRBD2, as called in the table, went unchecked against the DNA. TRBV21-1 is termed a pseudogene. This CDR3 is 11 amino acids long. CDR3 sequence (DNA): TGTGCCAGCATGGAGGGCTACGAGCAGTACTTC. Residues: CASMEGYEQYF.

The chain couples TRBV6-4 to TRBJ2-2; D is possibly TRBD1 (5 bases). Deletions cut 6 bases from V and 2 bases from J, with 10 bases between. Germline V lookup: CDR1 MRHNA, CDR2 SNTAGT. The CDR3 totals 14 residues. The CDR3 protein is CASRQGLNTGELFF. The CDR3 coding sequence is TGTGCCAGCAGGCAGGGATTAAACACCGGGGAGCTGTTTTTT.

This clone has a single count. The chain couples TRBV12-3 or TRBV12-4 to TRBJ1-2; D not certain. The CDR3 sequence is 11 residues long. Trimming removed 7 bases from V and 14 bases from J, with 17 bases in between. In DNA, the CDR3 is TGTGCCAGCAACCCTAAGCGGGCCCATACCTTC. Protein sequence: CASNPKRAHTF.

The V gene is TRBV7-8, the J gene TRBJ2-5, with 13 nucleotides matching TRBD2. This CDR3 is 16 amino acids long. CDR1 SGHVS and CDR2 FQNEAQ come from the germline V gene. J lost 0 bases, V lost 5 bases, and 3 bases had no gene match. The CDR3 region has the DNA TGTGCCAGCAGCCCGACTAGCGGGGGGTACCAAGAGACCCAGTACTTC. Protein sequence: CASSPTSGGYQETQYF.

The V gene is TRBV19, the J gene TRBJ1-1; D is possibly TRBD1 (6 bases). Germline lookup yields CDR1 LNHDA and CDR2 SQIVND (reference sequence). V lost 9 bases and J lost 10, with 21 bases in between. The CDR3 extends over 13 amino acids. CDR3 region: CASHGGEGVAAFF. The CDR3 bases are TGTGCCAGCCATGGGGGGGAGGGGGTGGCAGCTTTCTTT. The complete variable domain, with remaining parts taken from reference TRBV19 and TRBJ1-1, reads DGGITQSPKYLFRKEGQNVTLSCEQNLNHDAMYWYRQDPGQGLRLIYYSQIVNDFQKGDIAEGYSVSREKKESFPLTVTSAQKNPTAFYLCASHGGEGVAAFFGQGTRLTVV.

J is TRBJ1-2 and V is TRBV29-1; D call uncertain. CDR3 length: 12 residues. Per germline, CDR1 SQVTM and CDR2 ANQGSEA. V was cut by 2 bases and J by 4 bases, with 8 bases left in between. CDR3 nucleotides: TGCAGCGTTGAACATTTTAGCTATGGCTACACCTTC. Protein: CSVEHFSYGYTF.

This chain uses TRBV6-5 with TRBJ2-5, with D perhaps matching TRBD2 (6 bases). This CDR3 has 14 amino acids. Between the trimmed V and J ends, which lost 7 bases and 3 bases, there was a span of 15 bases. Germline V CDR1 and CDR2: MNHEY, SVGAGI. The CDR3 coding sequence is TGTGCCAGCAAGGTCTTGCGGGGTGAAGAGACCCAGTACTTC. It yields the protein CASKVLRGEETQYF.

This sequence joins TRBV3-1 (or the pseudogene TRBV3-2) and TRBJ2-5; D gene uncertain. The V end lost 1 base, the J end lost 4 bases, and 10 bases lay between the germline ends. The CDR3 runs 14 residues. Germline V gives CDR1 LGHDT, CDR2 YNNKEL (reference sequence). CDR3 residues: CASSQVQVLETQYF. The CDR3 nucleotides read TGTGCCAGCAGCCAAGTTCAGGTTTTAGAGACCCAGTACTTC.

This clone was observed once. J is TRBJ1-1 and V is TRBV9; D possibly corresponds to TRBD1 (6 bases). CDR3 size: 15 residues. CDR1 and CDR2 (germline): SGDLS, YYNGEE. V lost 3 bases and J 4 bases, leaving 16 bases between the germline ends. This CDR3 reads CASSDNRDLGTEAFF. CDR3 DNA sequence: TGTGCCAGCAGCGACAACAGGGATTTGGGCACTGAAGCTTTCTTT. Full variable domain (outside the CDR3, taken from reference TRBV9 and TRBJ1-1): DSGVTQTPKHLITATGQRVTLRCSPRSGDLSVYWYQQSLDQGLQFLIQYYNGEERAKGNILERFSAQQFPDLHSELNLSSLELGDSALYFCASSDNRDLGTEAFFGQGTRLTVV.

The sample holds a few counts of this clone. The chain uses TRBV5-5 and TRBJ1-4, with D hard to call. The CDR3 totals 15 residues. CDR1 and CDR2 (germline): SGHKS, YYEKEE (reference sequence). V was cut by 0 bases and J by 6 bases, with 12 bases left in between. CDR3 in amino acids: CASSLGGWDDEKLFF. The CDR3 DNA reads TGTGCCAGCAGCTTGGGAGGGTGGGATGATGAAAAACTGTTTTTT.

The gene calls are TRBV5-1 and TRBJ2-5; 8 nucleotides align to TRBD2. With V trimmed by 2 bases and J by 5 bases, 8 bases remained unmatched. Germline V gene data show CDR1 as SGHRS and CDR2 as YFSETQ. The CDR3 has 15 residues. Here the CDR3 reads CASSFNGGALETQYF. The DNA of the CDR3 is TGCGCCAGCAGCTTCAACGGGGGGGCTTTGGAGACCCAGTACTTC.

V is TRBV18 and J is TRBJ1-6; 7 bases line up with TRBD1. Germline V gives CDR1 KGHSH, CDR2 LQKENI. Trimming removed 8 bases from V and 0 bases from J; junction bases left unmatched: 4. There are 15 residues in the CDR3. CDR3 loop: CASRRDSSYNSPLHF. The CDR3 nucleotides are TGTGCCAGCCGACGGGACAGCTCCTATAATTCACCCCTCCACTTT. Full variable domain (missing parts from reference TRBV18 and TRBJ1-6): NAGVMQNPRHLVRRRGQEARLRCSPMKGHSHVYWYRQLPEEGLKFMVYLQKENIIDESGMPKERFSAEFPKEGPSILRIQQVVRGDSAAYFCASRRDSSYNSPLHFGNGTRLTVT.

The chain has TRBV6-5 and TRBJ2-3, with TRBD2 matching over 8 bases. CDR1 and CDR2 (germline): MNHEY, SVGAGI. This CDR3 spans 15 amino acids. J was trimmed by 6 bases and V by 2 bases; bases with no gene match: 7. The chain's CDR3 is CASSYNAGGRDTQYF. In DNA, the CDR3 is TGTGCCAGCAGTTACAATGCGGGGGGAAGGGATACGCAGTATTTT.

This clone was detected only a few times. The CDR3 bases are TGTGCCAGTATCAAAGCGGGGGGCGGCTGGAACACTGAAGCTTTCTTT. Encoded protein: CASIKAGGGWNTEAFF. The rearrangement joins TRBV19 to TRBJ1-1; possibly TRBD1 for D (6 bases). Germline lookup yields CDR1 LNHDA and CDR2 SQIVND (reference sequence). V lost 7 bases, J lost 1 base, and 19 bases lay in between. CDR3 size: 16 residues.

This chain uses TRBV6-5 with TRBJ2-2, with D possibly TRBD1 on 6 matching bases. Per the germline V gene, CDR1 is MNHEY and CDR2 is SVGAGI. This CDR3 is built from 15 residues. The ends were cut back, 6 bases at V and 1 base at J, with 12 bases in the middle. CDR3 nucleotides: TGTGCCAGCAGGACTTTACAGGGGAACACCGGGGAGCTGTTTTTT. Amino acids: CASRTLQGNTGELFF.

The chain links TRBV2 to TRBJ1-2, with D unresolved. Germline V CDR1 and CDR2: SNHLY, FYNNEI. The CDR3 runs 14 residues. Trimming took 5 bases from V and 0 from J, leaving 10 bases between them. The CDR3 DNA sequence: TGTGCCAGCAGTTTACGGGAGACTAACTATGGCTACACCTTC. This codes for CASSLRETNYGYTF.

The chain employs TRBV10-3 and TRBJ1-4; maybe TRBD1 (6 bases). V was pared by 3 bases and J by 4 bases, with 9 bases between. The CDR3 covers 14 residues. From germline, CDR1 is ENHRY and CDR2 SYGVKD. CDR3 residues: CAISDGGLNEKLFF. The CDR3 DNA reads as TGTGCCATCAGTGACGGGGGGCTTAATGAAAAACTGTTTTTT.

The sample holds a few counts of this clone. This chain uses TRBV18 with TRBJ2-1, with D uncertain. Germline CDR1 and CDR2: KGHSH and LQKENI. This CDR3 contains 14 residues. Trimming removed 2 bases at V and 2 bases at J, with 7 bases between. The CDR3 DNA reads TGTGCCAGCTCACCAGCGAGTGCCTACAATGAGCAGTTCTTC. It specifies CASSPASAYNEQFF.

V and J are TRBV10-1 and TRBJ2-5; D uncertain. CDR3 size: 16 residues. V lost 5 bases and J 2 bases, leaving 18 bases between the germline ends. The germline V gene has CDR1 WNHNN and CDR2 SYGVQD (reference sequence). CDR3 DNA sequence: TGCGCCAGCAGTTTCATCCGCCCGAGAAGTCAAGAGACCCAGTACTTC. Its protein is CASSFIRPRSQETQYF.

In this sample, this clone turned up a few times. The chain joins TRBV19 to TRBJ1-1, with D perhaps matching TRBD1 (5 bases). CDR3 length: 15 residues. CDR1 LNHDA and CDR2 SQIVND come from the germline V gene (reference sequence). V was shortened by 6 bases and J by 4 bases, with 18 bases between the two germline ends. For the CDR3, the DNA is TGTGCCAGTAGGGAAGGGGTGAAGTATGGCACTGAAGCTTTCTTT. Protein sequence: CASREGVKYGTEAFF.